Each of the 17 T cell receptor beta chains below was sequenced from the same sample in a study of spatial heterogeneity in lung cancer. MiXCR, applied by TCRdb to the 5' RACE reads, yields one record per CDR3 protein. In the table there are about 36,000 distinct CDR3 sequences, approximately 7.5% of which are singletons. Documented time point: blood at routine non-recurrence follow-up after resection. The input for sequencing was PBMCs, taken at follow-up. These TCRs come from a male donor with early-stage non-small cell lung cancer.

This clonotype was picked up many times. The chain is built from TRBV20-1 and TRBJ1-1; tentatively, D is TRBD1 (6 bases). The CDR3 contains 13 residues. Germline CDR1 DFQATT, CDR2 SNEGSKA (reference sequence). Trimming took 0 bases from V and 6 from J, leaving 11 bases between them. Here the CDR3 reads CSARDQGSPEAFF. CDR3 nucleotides: TGCAGTGCTAGAGATCAGGGGTCCCCTGAAGCTTTCTTT.

A single count supports this clonotype. The chain joins TRBV29-1 to TRBJ1-2; D remains ambiguous. The CDR3 covers 12 residues. CDR1 is SQVTM, CDR2 ANQGSEA, per germline. V lost 5 bases, J lost 6 bases, and 13 bases lay in between. In DNA, the CDR3 is TGCAGCGTTCGACGGGCGGGAGATGGCTACACCTTC. Translating it yields CSVRRAGDGYTF. Full variable domain (rest looked up from reference TRBV29-1 and TRBJ1-2): SAVISQKPSRDICQRGTSLTIQCQVDSQVTMMFWYRQQPGQSLTLIATANQGSEATYESGFVIDKFPISRPNLTFSTLTVSNMSPEDSSIYLCSVRRAGDGYTFGSGTRLTVV.

Ten or more counts support this clonotype. The chain couples TRBV18 to TRBJ1-1; D remains unclear. CDR3 length: 14 amino acids. The V end lost 4 bases, the J end lost 1 base, and 10 bases lay between the germline ends. The germline V gene has CDR1 KGHSH and CDR2 LQKENI. The DNA for the CDR3 is TGTGCCAGCTCACTAGCTGACGGGAACACTGAAGCTTTCTTT. Translating gives CASSLADGNTEAFF.

By share of the sample, this clonotype is medium-sized. The chain links TRBV19 to TRBJ2-3, with D unresolved. CDR3 size: 12 residues. CDR1 and CDR2 (germline): LNHDA, SQIVND (reference sequence). Deletions cut 7 bases from V and 2 bases from J, with 7 bases between. The CDR3 loop is CASKADTDTQYF. The DNA for the CDR3 is TGTGCCAGTAAGGCGGACACAGATACGCAGTATTTT.

This clonotype has a count of ten or more. V is TRBV10-1 and J is TRBJ1-2; TRBD1 is a possible D gene (5 bases). Trimming removed 5 bases from V and 2 bases from J, with 9 bases in between. Germline values: CDR1 WNHNN, CDR2 SYGVQD (reference sequence). The CDR3 sequence is 13 residues long. CDR3 sequence (DNA): TGCGCCAGCAGTCCGACAGAGAACTATGGCTACACCTTC. Translation: CASSPTENYGYTF.

The rearrangement uses TRBV12-3 or TRBV12-4 and TRBJ2-5; D uncertain. V lost 7 bases to trimming and J lost 3 bases, with 12 bases between them. The CDR3 is 13 amino acids. The CDR3 region is CASIPPGEETQYF. CDR3 DNA: TGTGCCAGCATTCCCCCTGGGGAAGAGACCCAGTACTTC.

This clonotype appeared many times. The CDR3 region is CASSWGFRQSTEAFF. CDR3 in DNA: TGTGCCAGCAGTTGGGGATTTCGACAGAGCACTGAAGCTTTCTTT. The chain is built from TRBV6-5 and TRBJ1-1, with TRBD1 as a possible D gene (5 bases). Trimming left V 4 bases short and J 4 bases short, with 16 bases between. Germline V lookup: CDR1 MNHEY, CDR2 SVGAGI. The CDR3 contains 15 residues.

This clonotype was seen repeatedly, ten times or more. The chain has TRBV7-8 and TRBJ2-7; TRBD1 matches 8 bases. Losses at the gene ends were 1 base for V and 6 bases for J; bases not matched to a gene: 8. Per germline, CDR1 SGHVS and CDR2 FQNEAQ. The CDR3 length is 15 residues. CDR3 protein: CASSLGQGIYGEQYF. The CDR3, as DNA: TGTGCCAGCAGCTTAGGACAGGGGATCTACGGCGAGCAGTACTTC.

This clonotype has a count of ten or more. This rearrangement joins TRBV12-3 or TRBV12-4 to TRBJ2-2; the D is unclear. The CDR3 has 13 amino acids. The ends were cut back, 1 base at V and 5 bases at J, with 5 bases in the middle. CDR3 sequence reads: CASSLGQTGELFF. The DNA of the CDR3 is TGTGCCAGCAGTTTAGGACAAACCGGGGAGCTGTTTTTT.

This clonotype was seen repeatedly, ten times or more. This rearrangement joins TRBV9 to TRBJ1-1, with 10 bases fitting TRBD1. This CDR3 is 17 amino acids long. Germline-derived CDR1 and CDR2 are SGDLS and YYNGEE. The V segment lost 4 bases and the J segment 4 bases; nucleotides outside the gene matches: 13. The CDR3 loop reads CASSLPSRGQGSTEAFF. For the CDR3, the DNA is TGTGCCAGCAGCCTCCCCAGCCGGGGACAGGGGTCCACTGAAGCTTTCTTT.

This clonotype showed up many times. V gene TRBV29-1 combines with J gene TRBJ2-7, with D maybe TRBD1 (5 bases). Trimming cost V 3 bases and J 2 bases, with 11 bases left between them. The CDR3 covers 13 residues. Germline V gene sequence: CDR1 SQVTM, CDR2 ANQGSEA. The CDR3 nucleotides read TGCAGCGTTGAGGCGACAGCCACCTACGAGCAGTACTTC. This encodes CSVEATATYEQYF.

This clonotype was seen at least ten times. The chain couples TRBV7-3 to TRBJ2-1, with D perhaps matching TRBD2 (6 bases). Trimming stripped 1 base from V and 2 bases from J, with 6 bases between. The CDR3 extends over 14 amino acids. Germline V CDR1 and CDR2: SGHTA, FQGTGA. The CDR3: CASSLSGTYNEQFF. CDR3 bases: TGTGCCAGCAGCTTAAGCGGGACCTACAATGAGCAGTTCTTC.

The sample holds many counts of this clonotype. The CDR3 spells CASSYGNSHYGYTF. Written as DNA, the CDR3 is TGTGCCAGCAGTTACGGCAATAGCCATTATGGCTACACCTTC. The rearrangement uses TRBV6-5 and TRBJ1-2; D is unresolved. CDR1 MNHEY and CDR2 SVGAGI come from the germline V gene. The CDR3 is 14 amino acids. V lost 2 bases and J 5 bases, leaving 12 bases between the germline ends.

This clonotype came up many times. The genes are TRBV12-3 or TRBV12-4 and TRBJ1-5, with D perhaps TRBD1 (5 bases). V lost 3 bases, J lost 3 bases, and 9 bases lay in between. This CDR3 region has 14 residues. The CDR3 DNA is TGTGCCAGCAGTTTGGGGGGGTTCAATCAGCCCCAGCATTTT. Protein product: CASSLGGFNQPQHF.

This clonotype has just one count. CDR3 sequence reads: CASSPGDSGNTIYF. The CDR3 DNA is TGCGCCAGCAGCCCAGGGGACAGCGGAAACACCATATATTTT. The V and J genes are TRBV5-1 and TRBJ1-3; 7 nucleotides match TRBD1. CDR3 length: 14 amino acids. Per the germline V gene, CDR1 is SGHRS and CDR2 is YFSETQ. Losses at the gene ends were 4 bases for V and 4 bases for J; bases not matched to a gene: 5. The complete variable domain, with remaining parts taken from reference TRBV5-1 and TRBJ1-3, reads KAGVTQTPRYLIKTRGQQVTLSCSPISGHRSVSWYQQTPGQGLQFLFEYFSETQRNKGNFPGRFSGRQFSNSRSEMNVSTLELGDSALYLCASSPGDSGNTIYFGEGSWLTVV.

This clonotype came up many times. This chain connects TRBV7-9 to TRBJ2-3; D possibly matches TRBD1 or TRBD2 (6 bases each). V shed 7 bases and J shed 1 base, with 12 bases lying between them. Germline V gene lookup returns CDR1 SEHNR and CDR2 FQNEAQ (reference sequence). The CDR3 is 14 amino acids. In DNA form, the CDR3 reads TGTGCCAGCACCGGGGGCGTTGGCACAGATACGCAGTATTTT. This sequence encodes CASTGGVGTDTQYF.

This clonotype has ten or more counts. J is TRBJ1-2 and V is TRBV5-6; D is unresolved. This CDR3 is built from 15 residues. The V end lost 0 bases, the J end lost 4 bases, and 13 bases lay between the germline ends. Germline CDR1 SGHDT, CDR2 YYEEEE. CDR3 bases: TGTGCCAGCAGCTTGGTCTTCCAGGTTTCCTATGGCTACACCTTC. Protein sequence: CASSLVFQVSYGYTF. The entire variable domain, with the rest obtained from reference TRBV5-6 and TRBJ1-2, is as follows: DAGVTQSPTHLIKTRGQQVTLRCSPKSGHDTVSWYQQALGQGPQFIFQYYEEEERQRGNFPDRFSGHQFPNYSSELNVNALLLGDSALYLCASSLVFQVSYGYTFGSGTRLTVV.